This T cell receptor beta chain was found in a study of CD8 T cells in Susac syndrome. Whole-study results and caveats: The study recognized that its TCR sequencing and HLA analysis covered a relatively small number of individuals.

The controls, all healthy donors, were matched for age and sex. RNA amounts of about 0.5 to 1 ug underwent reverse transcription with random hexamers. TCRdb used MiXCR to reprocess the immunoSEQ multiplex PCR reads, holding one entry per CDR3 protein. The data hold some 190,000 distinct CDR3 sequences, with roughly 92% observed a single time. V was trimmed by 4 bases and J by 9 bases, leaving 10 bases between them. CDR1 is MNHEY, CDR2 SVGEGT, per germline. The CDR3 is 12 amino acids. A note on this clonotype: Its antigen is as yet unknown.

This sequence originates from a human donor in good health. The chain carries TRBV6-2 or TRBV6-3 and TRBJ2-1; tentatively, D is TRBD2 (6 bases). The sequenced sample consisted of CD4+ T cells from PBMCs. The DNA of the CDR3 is TGTGCCAGCAGTTCCTTGCGGGGTGAGCAGTTCTTC. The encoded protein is CASSSLRGEQFF.